Ten or more counts support the clone carrying this T cell receptor beta chain. This sample was taken from a study of Graves' ophthalmopathy and Graves' hyperthyroidism. Amplified material comprised TCR beta CDR3 regions derived from RNA transcripts. The library came from an HTBI-primed first-round RT-PCR and a second-round multiplex PCR. TCRdb fed the multiplex PCR reads into MiXCR, producing one record per CDR3 protein. The sample shows over a million distinct CDR3 sequences, about two fifths of them seen only once. The sample was peripheral blood or thyroid tissue (not recorded which). This clonotype was obtained from an adult man with Graves' hyperthyroidism.

CDR3 in amino acids: CATSRDGGYEQYF. CDR3 sequence (DNA): TGTGCCACCAGCAGAGATGGAGGGTACGAGCAGTACTTC. The chain recombines TRBV15 with TRBJ2-7, with D possibly being TRBD2 (6 bases). The CDR3 loop spans 13 amino acids. The germline V gene has CDR1 LNHNV and CDR2 YYDKDF (reference sequence). V was pared by 0 bases and J by 4 bases, with 7 bases between.